Following are 18 T cell receptor beta chains from one sample sequenced in a study of identifying expanded T cells in peripheral blood. Some clones are missing from TCRdb's copy, which holds only in-frame ones; the method was immunoSEQ multiplex PCR. This sample yields more than 75,000 clones, of which approximately 91% are seen a single time; 3.9% belongs to the top ten. The sample consisted of blood. The receptors were sampled from a person aged 18 to 70 in good health.

V is TRBV28 and J is TRBJ1-2; D gene uncertain. This CDR3 has 13 residues. Trimming removed 2 bases at V and 0 bases at J, with 4 bases between. CDR1 MDHEN and CDR2 SYDVKM come from the germline V gene. CDR3 sequence: CASSLTANYGYTF. CDR3 DNA sequence: TGTGCCAGCAGTTTAACGGCTAACTATGGCTACACCTTC.

The chain couples TRBV5-1 to TRBJ2-7, with D possibly called TRBD1 or TRBD2 (5 bases each). Trimming stripped 1 base from V and 4 bases from J, with 9 bases between. Germline V gene lookup returns CDR1 SGHRS and CDR2 YFSETQ. The CDR3 runs to 13 residues. CDR3 DNA sequence: TGCGCCAGCAGCTTGTCCGAGGGGTACGAGCAGTACTTC. Translation: CASSLSEGYEQYF.

CDR3 residues: CATQSRGRDTGELFF. CDR3 nucleotides: TGTGCCACCCAGAGCCGGGGTCGGGACACCGGGGAGCTGTTTTTT. The chain couples TRBV6-1 to TRBJ2-2, with D possibly TRBD2 on 5 matching bases. This CDR3 has 15 residues. Germline V gene lookup returns CDR1 MNHNS and CDR2 SASEGT. V lost 10 bases, J lost 3 bases, and 18 bases lay in between.

The CDR3 DNA follows: TGTGCCAGCAGCTTAGCGACTAGTTCTAGAGAGCAGTTCTTC. Translated, it gives CASSLATSSREQFF. J is TRBJ2-1 and V is TRBV7-8; D may be TRBD2 (6 bases). The length of the CDR3 is 14 residues. V lost 0 bases and J 10 bases, leaving 13 bases between the germline ends. CDR1 SGHVS and CDR2 FQNEAQ come from the germline V gene.

The chain uses TRBV4-1 and TRBJ2-1, with D tentatively TRBD1 (6 bases). Trimming shortened V by 1 base and J by 4 bases, and 11 bases separated the two germline ends. The CDR3 length is 15 residues. In germline, CDR1 is MGHRA, CDR2 YSYEKL. CDR3 DNA sequence: TGCGCCAGCAGCCAAGTTCAGGGGCGGTACAATGAGCAGTTCTTC. Translated, it gives CASSQVQGRYNEQFF.

CDR3 protein: CARSKRDGTEAFF. As DNA, the CDR3 is TGTGCCAGAAGCAAACGGGACGGCACTGAAGCTTTCTTT. The chain employs TRBV5-4 and TRBJ1-1; perhaps TRBD1 as D (5 bases). Germline CDR1 and CDR2: SGHNT and YYREEE (reference sequence). With 8 bases removed from V and 4 bases from J, the gap between germline ends came to 15 bases. The CDR3 spans 13 residues.

The gene calls are TRBV6-6 and TRBJ2-5, with TRBD2 identical over 9 bases. V was pared by 0 bases and J by 4 bases, with 3 bases of the junction left unmatched. CDR3 length: 15 amino acids. CDR1 and CDR2 (germline): MNHNY, SVGAGI (reference sequence). The CDR3 DNA sequence: TGTGCCAGCAGTTACTCTAGCGGGGGAGGAGAGACCCAGTACTTC. Translating it yields CASSYSSGGGETQYF.

The rearrangement links TRBV4-1 to TRBJ1-4; D is undetermined. The CDR3 is 15 residues long. V was shortened by 1 base and J by 3 bases, with 9 bases between the two germline ends. Germline V lookup: CDR1 MGHRA, CDR2 YSYEKL. The CDR3 nucleotides read TGCGCCAGCAGCCAAGGGCCCGTGGCTAATGAAAAACTGTTTTTT. Translated, it gives CASSQGPVANEKLFF.

V is TRBV18 and J is TRBJ2-2; tentative D call: TRBD1 (6 bases). This CDR3 comprises 15 residues. Germline V CDR1 and CDR2: KGHSH, LQKENI. The ends were cut back, 3 bases at V and 7 bases at J, with 15 bases in the middle. As DNA, the CDR3 is TGTGCCAGCTCACCCCTTGGACAGTATGACGGGGAGCTGTTTTTT. It yields the protein CASSPLGQYDGELFF.

J is TRBJ2-1 and V is TRBV4-2; 7 bases line up with TRBD1. The CDR3 is 16 amino acids. J gave up 6 bases and V 3 bases, and 11 bases lay outside the gene matches. Germline CDR1 reads LGHNA; CDR2 reads YNFKEQ. CDR3 in amino acids: CASSHQLKGGLNEQFF. In nucleotides, the CDR3 is TGTGCCAGCAGCCATCAACTGAAAGGGGGCCTCAATGAGCAGTTCTTC.

For the CDR3, the DNA is TGCGCCAGCAGCTTGGAGTCGGGGAATCCCACAGATACGCAGTATTTT. This codes for CASSLESGNPTDTQYF. The V and J genes are TRBV5-1 and TRBJ2-3; maybe TRBD2 (5 bases). V was shortened by 0 bases and J by 2 bases, with 13 bases between the two germline ends. The CDR3 is made up of 16 amino acids. CDR1 and CDR2 (germline): SGHRS, YFSETQ. The full variable domain, rest sourced from reference TRBV5-1 and TRBJ2-3, is KAGVTQTPRYLIKTRGQQVTLSCSPISGHRSVSWYQQTPGQGLQFLFEYFSETQRNKGNFPGRFSGRQFSNSRSEMNVSTLELGDSALYLCASSLESGNPTDTQYFGPGTRLTVL.

A single count supports this clone. The rearrangement joins TRBV9 to TRBJ2-1; D gene ambiguous. Trimming took 3 bases from V and 10 from J, leaving 11 bases between them. The CDR3 is 12 residues long. CDR1 is SGDLS, CDR2 YYNGEE, per germline. The CDR3 DNA sequence: TGTGCCAGCAGCGCAACGGCGGTCGAGCAGTTCTTC. Protein: CASSATAVEQFF.

In nucleotides, the CDR3 is TGTGCCAGCAGCTTAGCTCCGGGGGCCATCCAAGAGACCCAGTACTTC. Its translation is CASSLAPGAIQETQYF. The V gene is TRBV7-9, the J gene TRBJ2-5, with D perhaps being TRBD1 or TRBD2 (6 bases each). Germline assignment: CDR1 SEHNR and CDR2 FQNEAQ (reference sequence). The V gene lost 0 bases and the J gene lost 1 base, with 12 bases spanning the gap. The CDR3 is 16 residues long.

V and J are TRBV4-1 and TRBJ2-7, with unresolved D. The CDR3 sequence is 14 residues long. Germline V lookup: CDR1 MGHRA, CDR2 YSYEKL. V lost 2 bases and J 1 base, leaving 9 bases between the germline ends. Here the CDR3 DNA reads TGCGCCAGCAGCCAATCCCCCGGTTCCTACGAGCAGTACTTC. This gives the protein CASSQSPGSYEQYF.

The rearrangement uses TRBV5-1 and TRBJ1-5, with D possibly being TRBD1 (5 bases). V was cut by 6 bases and J by 3 bases, with 16 bases left in between. The CDR3 extends over 15 amino acids. Germline-derived CDR1 and CDR2 are SGHRS and YFSETQ. CDR3 bases: TGCGCCAGCAAAAGGCAGGCAGGGAACAATCAGCCCCAGCATTTT. Protein product: CASKRQAGNNQPQHF.

This clone was observed a single time. The V and J genes are TRBV4-3 and TRBJ2-7, with D tentatively TRBD2 (5 bases). Germline CDR1 is LGHNA and CDR2 is YSLEER. V lost 0 bases, J lost 3 bases, and 9 bases lay in between. The CDR3 totals 14 residues. CDR3 amino acids: CASSQDLGVYEQYF. The CDR3, as DNA: TGCGCCAGCAGCCAAGATCTCGGGGTCTACGAGCAGTACTTC.

The chain uses TRBV4-3 and TRBJ2-7; D is uncertain. The CDR3 loop spans 13 amino acids. V lost 0 bases, J lost 3 bases, and 6 bases lay in between. Germline V gives CDR1 LGHNA, CDR2 YSLEER. The CDR3 DNA is TGCGCCAGCAGCCAAGATCAGCGCTACGAGCAGTACTTC. Protein product: CASSQDQRYEQYF.

This CDR3 is CASRTEGKTQYF. Here the CDR3 DNA reads TGTGCCAGTAGGACCGAGGGAAAGACCCAGTACTTC. This chain joins TRBV19 and TRBJ2-5, with a possible D match to TRBD2 (5 bases). The germline CDR1 and CDR2 sequences are LNHDA and SQIVND (reference sequence). The CDR3 length is 12 residues. Trimming took 6 bases from V and 6 from J, leaving 11 bases between them.